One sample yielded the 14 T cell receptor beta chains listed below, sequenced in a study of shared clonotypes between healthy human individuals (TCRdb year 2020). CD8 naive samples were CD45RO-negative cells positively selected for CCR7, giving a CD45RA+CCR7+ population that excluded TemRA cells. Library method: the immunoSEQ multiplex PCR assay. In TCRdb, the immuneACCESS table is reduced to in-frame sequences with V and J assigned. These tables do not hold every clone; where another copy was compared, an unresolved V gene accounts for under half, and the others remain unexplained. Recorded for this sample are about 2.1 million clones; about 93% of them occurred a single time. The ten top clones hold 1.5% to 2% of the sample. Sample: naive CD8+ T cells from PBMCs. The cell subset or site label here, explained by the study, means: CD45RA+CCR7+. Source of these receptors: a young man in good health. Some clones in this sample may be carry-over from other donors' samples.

Here the CDR3 reads CASSSPRAGTDTQYF. The CDR3 nucleotides are TGTGCCAGCAGCTCCCCCAGGGCTGGGACAGATACGCAGTATTTT. The J gene is TRBJ2-3, the V gene TRBV27, with D perhaps matching TRBD1 (5 bases). This CDR3 has 15 residues. Germline CDR1 is MNHEY and CDR2 is SMNVEV (reference sequence). Deletions cut 6 bases from V and 3 bases from J, with 16 bases between.

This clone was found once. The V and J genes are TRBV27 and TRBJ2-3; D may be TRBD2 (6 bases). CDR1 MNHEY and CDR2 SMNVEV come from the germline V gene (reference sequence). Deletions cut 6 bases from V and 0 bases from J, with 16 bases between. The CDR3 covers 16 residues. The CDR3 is CASRRRLVPSTDTQYF. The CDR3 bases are TGTGCCAGCAGGCGCAGACTAGTCCCTAGCACAGATACGCAGTATTTT.

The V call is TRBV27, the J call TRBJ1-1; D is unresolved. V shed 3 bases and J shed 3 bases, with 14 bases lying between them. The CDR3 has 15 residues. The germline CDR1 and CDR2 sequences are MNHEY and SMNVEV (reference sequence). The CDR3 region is CASSFFPAPDTEAFF. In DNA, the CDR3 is TGTGCCAGCAGTTTCTTCCCTGCCCCCGACACTGAAGCTTTCTTT.

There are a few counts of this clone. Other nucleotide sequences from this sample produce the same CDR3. CDR3 coding DNA: TGTGCCAGCAGTCTCGGACAGACCTACGAGCAGTACTTC. As protein: CASSLGQTYEQYF. J is TRBJ2-7 and V is TRBV27, with D perhaps matching TRBD1 (6 bases). Germline-derived CDR1 and CDR2 are MNHEY and SMNVEV (reference sequence). The length of the CDR3 is 13 residues. V lost 5 bases, J lost 2 bases, and 10 bases lay in between.

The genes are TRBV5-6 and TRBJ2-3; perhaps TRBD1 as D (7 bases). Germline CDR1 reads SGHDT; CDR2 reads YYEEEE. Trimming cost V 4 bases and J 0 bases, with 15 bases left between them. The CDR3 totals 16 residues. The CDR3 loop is CASSGGDSRSTDTQYF. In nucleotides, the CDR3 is TGTGCCAGCAGCGGCGGGGACAGCCGTAGCACAGATACGCAGTATTTT.

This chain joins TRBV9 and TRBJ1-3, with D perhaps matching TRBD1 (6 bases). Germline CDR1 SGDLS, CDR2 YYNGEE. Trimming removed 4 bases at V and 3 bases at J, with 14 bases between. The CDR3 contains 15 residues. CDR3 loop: CASSTGANFGNTIYF. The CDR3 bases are TGTGCCAGCAGCACGGGGGCAAATTTTGGAAACACCATATATTTT.

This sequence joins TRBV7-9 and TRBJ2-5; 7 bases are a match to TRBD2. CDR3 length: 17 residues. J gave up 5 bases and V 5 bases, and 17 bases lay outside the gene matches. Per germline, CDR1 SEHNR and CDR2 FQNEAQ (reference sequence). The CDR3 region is CASSTPLSGVPRETQYF. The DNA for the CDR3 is TGTGCCAGCAGCACCCCATTGAGCGGGGTGCCTCGGGAGACCCAGTACTTC.

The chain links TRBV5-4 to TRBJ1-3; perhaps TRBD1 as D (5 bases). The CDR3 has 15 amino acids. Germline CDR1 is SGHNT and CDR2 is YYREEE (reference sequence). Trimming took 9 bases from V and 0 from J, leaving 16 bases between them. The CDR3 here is CATVERGNSGNTIYF. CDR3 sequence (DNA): TGTGCCACAGTCGAAAGGGGTAACTCTGGAAACACCATATATTTT.

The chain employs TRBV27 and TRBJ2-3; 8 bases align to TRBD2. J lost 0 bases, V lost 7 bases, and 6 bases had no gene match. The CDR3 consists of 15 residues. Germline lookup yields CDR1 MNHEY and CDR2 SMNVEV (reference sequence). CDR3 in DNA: TGTGCCAGCACAATGTTAGCGGGAAGCACAGATACGCAGTATTTT. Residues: CASTMLAGSTDTQYF.

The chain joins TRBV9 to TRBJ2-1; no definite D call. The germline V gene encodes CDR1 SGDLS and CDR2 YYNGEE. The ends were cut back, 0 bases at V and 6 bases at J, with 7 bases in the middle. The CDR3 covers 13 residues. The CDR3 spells CASSVGTINEQFF. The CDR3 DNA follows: TGTGCCAGCAGCGTAGGGACCATCAATGAGCAGTTCTTC. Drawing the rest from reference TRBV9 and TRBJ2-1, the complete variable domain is DSGVTQTPKHLITATGQRVTLRCSPRSGDLSVYWYQQSLDQGLQFLIQYYNGEERAKGNILERFSAQQFPDLHSELNLSSLELGDSALYFCASSVGTINEQFFGPGTRLTVL.

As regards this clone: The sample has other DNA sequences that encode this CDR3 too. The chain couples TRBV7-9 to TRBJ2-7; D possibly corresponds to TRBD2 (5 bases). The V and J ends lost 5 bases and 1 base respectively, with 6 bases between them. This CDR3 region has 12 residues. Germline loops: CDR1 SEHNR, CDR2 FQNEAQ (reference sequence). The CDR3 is CASSGSSYEQYF. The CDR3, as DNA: TGTGCCAGCAGCGGGAGTTCCTACGAGCAGTACTTC. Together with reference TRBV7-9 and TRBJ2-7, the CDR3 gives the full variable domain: DTGVSQNPRHKITKRGQNVTFRCDPISEHNRLYWYRQTLGQGPEFLTYFQNEAQLEKSRLLSDRFSAERPKGSFSTLEIQRTEQGDSAMYLCASSGSSYEQYFGPGTRLTVT.

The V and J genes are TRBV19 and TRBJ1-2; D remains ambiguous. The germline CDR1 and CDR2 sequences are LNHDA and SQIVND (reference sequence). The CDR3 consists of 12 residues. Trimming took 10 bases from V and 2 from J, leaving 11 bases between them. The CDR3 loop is CAILEENYGYTF. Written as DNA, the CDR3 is TGTGCCATCCTGGAGGAAAACTATGGCTACACCTTC.

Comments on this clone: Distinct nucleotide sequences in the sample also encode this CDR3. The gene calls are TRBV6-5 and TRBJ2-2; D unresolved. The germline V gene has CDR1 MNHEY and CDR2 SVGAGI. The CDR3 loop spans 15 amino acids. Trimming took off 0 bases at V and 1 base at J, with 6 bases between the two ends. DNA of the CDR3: TGTGCCAGCAGTTACTCCGGCTTGAACACCGGGGAGCTGTTTTTT. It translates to CASSYSGLNTGELFF.

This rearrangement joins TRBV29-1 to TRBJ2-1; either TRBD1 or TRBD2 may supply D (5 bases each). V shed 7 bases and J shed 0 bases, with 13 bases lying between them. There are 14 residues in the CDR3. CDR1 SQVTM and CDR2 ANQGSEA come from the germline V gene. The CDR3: CSGGIGASYNEQFF. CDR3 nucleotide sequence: TGCAGCGGAGGGATCGGGGCCTCCTACAATGAGCAGTTCTTC.